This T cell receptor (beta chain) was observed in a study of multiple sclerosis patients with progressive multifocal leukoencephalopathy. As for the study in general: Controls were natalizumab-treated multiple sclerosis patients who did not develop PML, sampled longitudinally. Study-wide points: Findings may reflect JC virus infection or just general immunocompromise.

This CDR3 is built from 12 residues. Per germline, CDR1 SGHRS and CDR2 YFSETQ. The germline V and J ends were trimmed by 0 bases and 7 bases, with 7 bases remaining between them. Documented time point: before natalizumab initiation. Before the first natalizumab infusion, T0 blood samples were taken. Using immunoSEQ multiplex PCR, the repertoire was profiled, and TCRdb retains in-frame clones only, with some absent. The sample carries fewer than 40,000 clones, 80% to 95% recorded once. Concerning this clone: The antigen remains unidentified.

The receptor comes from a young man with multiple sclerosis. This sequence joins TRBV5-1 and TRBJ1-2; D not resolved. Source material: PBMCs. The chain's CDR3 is CASSLEGFGYTF. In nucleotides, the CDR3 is TGCGCCAGCAGCTTGGAGGGATTTGGCTACACCTTC.